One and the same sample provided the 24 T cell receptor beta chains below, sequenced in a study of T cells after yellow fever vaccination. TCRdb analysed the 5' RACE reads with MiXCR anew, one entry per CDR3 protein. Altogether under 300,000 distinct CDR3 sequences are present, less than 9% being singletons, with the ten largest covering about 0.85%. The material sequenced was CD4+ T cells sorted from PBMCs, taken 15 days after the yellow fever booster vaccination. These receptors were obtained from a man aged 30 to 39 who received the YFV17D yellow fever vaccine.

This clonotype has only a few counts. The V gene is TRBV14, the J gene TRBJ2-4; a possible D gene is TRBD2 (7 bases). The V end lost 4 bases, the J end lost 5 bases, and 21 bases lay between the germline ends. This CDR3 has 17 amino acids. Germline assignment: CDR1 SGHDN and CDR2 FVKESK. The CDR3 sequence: CASSRRSGGSGENIQYF. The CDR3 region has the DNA TGTGCCAGCAGCCGCCGATCGGGGGGCTCTGGGGAAAACATTCAGTACTTC. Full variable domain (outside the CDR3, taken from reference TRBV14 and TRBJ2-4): EAGVTQFPSHSVIEKGQTVTLRCDPISGHDNLYWYRRVMGKEIKFLLHFVKESKQDESGMPNNRFLAERTGGTYSTLKVQPAELEDSGVYFCASSRRSGGSGENIQYFGAGTRLSVL.

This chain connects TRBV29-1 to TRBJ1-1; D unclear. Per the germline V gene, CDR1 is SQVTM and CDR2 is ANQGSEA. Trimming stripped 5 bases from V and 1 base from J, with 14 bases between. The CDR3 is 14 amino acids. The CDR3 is CSVIPRRANTEAFF. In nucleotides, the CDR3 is TGCAGCGTTATCCCACGGAGGGCGAACACTGAAGCTTTCTTT.

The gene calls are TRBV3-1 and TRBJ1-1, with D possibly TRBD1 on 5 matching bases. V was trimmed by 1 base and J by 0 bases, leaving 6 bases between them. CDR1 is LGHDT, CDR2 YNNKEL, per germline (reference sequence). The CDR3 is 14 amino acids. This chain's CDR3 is CASSQGTLNTEAFF. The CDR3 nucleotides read TGTGCCAGCAGCCAAGGGACATTGAACACTGAAGCTTTCTTT.

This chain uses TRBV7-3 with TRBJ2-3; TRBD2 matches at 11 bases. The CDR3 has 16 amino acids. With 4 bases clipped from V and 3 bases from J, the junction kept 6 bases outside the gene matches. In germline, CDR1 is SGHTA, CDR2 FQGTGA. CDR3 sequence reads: CASSSLTSGKTDTQYF. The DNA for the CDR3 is TGTGCCAGCAGCTCCCTGACTAGCGGGAAGACAGATACGCAGTATTTT.

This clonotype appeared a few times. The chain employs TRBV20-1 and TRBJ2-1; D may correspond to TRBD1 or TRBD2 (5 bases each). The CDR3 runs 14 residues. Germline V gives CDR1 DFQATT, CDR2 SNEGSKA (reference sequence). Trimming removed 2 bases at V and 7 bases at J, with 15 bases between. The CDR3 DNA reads TGCAGTGCTAGACGGGGCGCGCGCGAGAATGAGCAGTTCTTC. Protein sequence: CSARRGARENEQFF.

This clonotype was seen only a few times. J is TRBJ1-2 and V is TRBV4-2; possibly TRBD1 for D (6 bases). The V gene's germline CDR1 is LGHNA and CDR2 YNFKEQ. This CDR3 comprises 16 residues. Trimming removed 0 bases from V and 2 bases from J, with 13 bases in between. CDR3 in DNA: TGTGCCAGCAGCCAAGAAGGAGACAGGACAAACTATGGCTACACCTTC. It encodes CASSQEGDRTNYGYTF.

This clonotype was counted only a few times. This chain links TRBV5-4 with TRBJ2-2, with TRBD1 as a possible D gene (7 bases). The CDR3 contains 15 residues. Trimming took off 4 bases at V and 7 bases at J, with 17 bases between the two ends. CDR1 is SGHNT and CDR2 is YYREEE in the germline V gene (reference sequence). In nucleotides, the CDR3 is TGTGCCAGCAGCCAAAGGCAGGGGGGAGACGGGGAGCTGTTTTTT. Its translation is CASSQRQGGDGELFF.

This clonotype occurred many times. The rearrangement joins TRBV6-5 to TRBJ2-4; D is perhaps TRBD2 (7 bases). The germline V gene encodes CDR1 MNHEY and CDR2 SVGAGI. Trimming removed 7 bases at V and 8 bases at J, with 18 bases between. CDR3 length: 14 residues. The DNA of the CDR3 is TGTGCCAGCACCAAAAGGGGGGGTCGGTACATTCAGTACTTC. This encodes CASTKRGGRYIQYF.

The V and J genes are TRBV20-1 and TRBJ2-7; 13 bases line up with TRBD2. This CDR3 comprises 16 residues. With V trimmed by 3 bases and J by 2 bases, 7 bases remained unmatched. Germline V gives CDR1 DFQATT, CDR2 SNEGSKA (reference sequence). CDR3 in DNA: TGCAGTGCTAGCGGACTAGCGGGAGATATGGCCTACGAGCAGTACTTC. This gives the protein CSASGLAGDMAYEQYF.

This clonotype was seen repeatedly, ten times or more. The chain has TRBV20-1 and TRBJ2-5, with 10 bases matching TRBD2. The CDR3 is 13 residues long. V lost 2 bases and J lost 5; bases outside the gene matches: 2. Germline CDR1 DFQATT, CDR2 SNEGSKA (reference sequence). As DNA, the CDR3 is TGCAGTGCTAGACTAGCGGGAGTCGAGACCCAGTACTTC. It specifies CSARLAGVETQYF.

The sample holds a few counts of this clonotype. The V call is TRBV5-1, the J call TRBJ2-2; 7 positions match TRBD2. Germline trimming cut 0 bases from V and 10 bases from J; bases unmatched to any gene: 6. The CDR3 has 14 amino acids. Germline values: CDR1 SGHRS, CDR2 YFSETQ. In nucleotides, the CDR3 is TGCGCCAGCAGCTTGGCTAGCGGCTTCGCGGAGCTGTTTTTT. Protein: CASSLASGFAELFF.

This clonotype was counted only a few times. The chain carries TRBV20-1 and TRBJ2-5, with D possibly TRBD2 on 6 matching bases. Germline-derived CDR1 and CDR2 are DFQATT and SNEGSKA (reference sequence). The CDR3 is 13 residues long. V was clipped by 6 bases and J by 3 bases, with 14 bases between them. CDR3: CSAGGTAKETQYF. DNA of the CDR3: TGCAGTGCCGGCGGGACTGCGAAAGAGACCCAGTACTTC.

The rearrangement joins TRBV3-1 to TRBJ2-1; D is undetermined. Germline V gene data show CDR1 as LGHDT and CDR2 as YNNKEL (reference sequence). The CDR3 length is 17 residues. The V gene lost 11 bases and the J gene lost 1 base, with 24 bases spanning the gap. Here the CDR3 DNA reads TGTGCCTTCAGCACCGTTATTATCAACTGGTCCTACAATGAGCAGTTCTTC. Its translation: CAFSTVIINWSYNEQFF.

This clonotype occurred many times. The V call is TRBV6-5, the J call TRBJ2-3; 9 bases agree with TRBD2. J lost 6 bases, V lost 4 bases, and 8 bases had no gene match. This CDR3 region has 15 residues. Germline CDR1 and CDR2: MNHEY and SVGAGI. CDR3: CASSWGSGRWDTQYF. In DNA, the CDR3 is TGTGCCAGCAGTTGGGGTAGCGGGAGATGGGATACGCAGTATTTT.

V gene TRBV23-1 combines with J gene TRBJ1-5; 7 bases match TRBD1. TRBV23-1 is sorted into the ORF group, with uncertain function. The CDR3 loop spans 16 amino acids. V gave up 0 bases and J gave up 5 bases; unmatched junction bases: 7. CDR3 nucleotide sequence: TGCGCCAGCAGTCAATCGGAAGGGGGCGATTATCAGCCCCAGCATTTT. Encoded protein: CASSQSEGGDYQPQHF.

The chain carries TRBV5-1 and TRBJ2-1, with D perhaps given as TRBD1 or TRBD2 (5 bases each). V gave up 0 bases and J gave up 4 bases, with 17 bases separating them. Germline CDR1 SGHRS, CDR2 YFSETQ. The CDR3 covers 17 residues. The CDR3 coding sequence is TGCGCCAGCAGCTTGGAAGGAGGAAACTGGGGGTACAATGAGCAGTTCTTC. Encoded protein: CASSLEGGNWGYNEQFF.

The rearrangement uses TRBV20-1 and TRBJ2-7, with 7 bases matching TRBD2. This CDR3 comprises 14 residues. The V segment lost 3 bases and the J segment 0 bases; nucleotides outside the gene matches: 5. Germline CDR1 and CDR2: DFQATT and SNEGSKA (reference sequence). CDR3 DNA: TGCAGTGCTAGCGGGAGGCATAGCTCCTACGAGCAGTACTTC. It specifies CSASGRHSSYEQYF.

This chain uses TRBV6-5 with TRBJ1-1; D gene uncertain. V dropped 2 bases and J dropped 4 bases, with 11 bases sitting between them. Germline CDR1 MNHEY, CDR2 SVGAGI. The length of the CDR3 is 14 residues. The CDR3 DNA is TGTGCCAGCAGTTACGGGGATGGTTTCACTGAAGCTTTCTTT. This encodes CASSYGDGFTEAFF.

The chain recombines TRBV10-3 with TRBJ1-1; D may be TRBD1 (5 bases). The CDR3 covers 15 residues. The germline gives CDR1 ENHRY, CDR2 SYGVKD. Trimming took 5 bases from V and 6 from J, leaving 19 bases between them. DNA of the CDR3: TGTGCCATCAGTAACCTCCAGACAGATTGGGCTGAAGCTTTCTTT. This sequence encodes CAISNLQTDWAEAFF.

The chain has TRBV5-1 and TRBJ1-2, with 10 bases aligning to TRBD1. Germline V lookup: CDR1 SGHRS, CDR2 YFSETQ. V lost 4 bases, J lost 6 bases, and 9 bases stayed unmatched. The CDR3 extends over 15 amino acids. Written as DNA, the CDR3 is TGCGCCAGCAGCACACCCGGGACAGGGGTCGATGGCTACACCTTC. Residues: CASSTPGTGVDGYTF. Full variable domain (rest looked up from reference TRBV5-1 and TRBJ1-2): KAGVTQTPRYLIKTRGQQVTLSCSPISGHRSVSWYQQTPGQGLQFLFEYFSETQRNKGNFPGRFSGRQFSNSRSEMNVSTLELGDSALYLCASSTPGTGVDGYTFGSGTRLTVV.

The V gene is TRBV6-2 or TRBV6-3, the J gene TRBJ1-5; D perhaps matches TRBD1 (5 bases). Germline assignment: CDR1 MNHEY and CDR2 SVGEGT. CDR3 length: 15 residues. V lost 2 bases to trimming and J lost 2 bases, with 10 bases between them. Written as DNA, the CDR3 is TGTGCCAGCAGTTACAGTGCAGGGCGCAATCAGCCCCAGCATTTT. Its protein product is CASSYSAGRNQPQHF.

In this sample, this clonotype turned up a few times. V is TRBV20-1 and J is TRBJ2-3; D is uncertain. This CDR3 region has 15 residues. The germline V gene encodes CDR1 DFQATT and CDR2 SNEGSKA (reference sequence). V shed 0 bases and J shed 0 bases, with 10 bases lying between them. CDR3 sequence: CSARDLATSTDTQYF. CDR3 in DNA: TGCAGTGCTAGAGATTTGGCGACTAGCACAGATACGCAGTATTTT.

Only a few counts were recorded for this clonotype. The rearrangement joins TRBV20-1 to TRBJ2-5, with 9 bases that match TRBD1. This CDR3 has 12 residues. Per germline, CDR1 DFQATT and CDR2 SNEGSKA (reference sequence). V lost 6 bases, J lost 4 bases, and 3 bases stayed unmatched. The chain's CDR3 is CSARTGVETQYF. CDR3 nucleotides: TGCAGTGCAAGGACAGGGGTAGAGACCCAGTACTTC.

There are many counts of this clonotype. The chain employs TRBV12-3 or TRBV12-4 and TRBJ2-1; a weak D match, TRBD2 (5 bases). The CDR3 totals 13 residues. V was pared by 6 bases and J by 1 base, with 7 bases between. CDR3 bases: TGTGCCAGCAGGGACTTTTCCTACAATGAGCAGTTCTTC. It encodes CASRDFSYNEQFF.